This T cell receptor (beta chain) was sequenced during a study of molecular identifiers for immune sequencing clone quantification. Study-level findings and limits: Clones exceeding 20 RNA copies carried over 99% of effector molecules but under 1% of naive-cell molecules. Barcode sharing among identical TCR molecules could make large clones appear smaller.

Via MiXCR, TCRdb re-called the PCR reads, giving one row per CDR3 protein. Of more than 250,000 distinct CDR3 sequences listed, 20% to 25% are singletons. This CDR3 region has 16 residues. CDR1 MNHEY and CDR2 SVGEGT come from the germline V gene. V lost 0 bases and J lost 3, with 14 bases in between. Only a few counts were recorded for this clonotype. Its cognate antigen is unknown. The source of this sequence is a human donor in good health. Some libraries in this study had Jurkat cell RNA spiked in. The sequenced material came from naive CD8+ T cells from blood, with Jurkat cell RNA spiked in. Subset in this sample: FACS-sorted CD8+CD4-CCR7+CD45RA+ naive T cells. The chain carries TRBV6-2 or TRBV6-3 and TRBJ1-1, with a tentative D call TRBD1 (6 bases). The CDR3 loop is CASSYSRDTLDTEAFF. The CDR3 region has the DNA TGTGCCAGCAGTTACTCGCGGGACACTCTAGACACTGAAGCTTTCTTT.